These 10 T cell receptor beta chains originate from one sample sequenced in a study of siplizumab effects on memory and regulatory T cells. TCRdb's table, derived via immunoSEQ multiplex PCR, lists solely in-frame clones and lacks some. In the table there are about 56,000 clones, around 97% of which are singletons. Input material: naive CD8+ T cells sorted from blood. The source is a human donor in good health.

The chain recombines TRBV9 with TRBJ2-3; D is perhaps TRBD1 (7 bases). The CDR3 contains 15 residues. Trimming cost V 4 bases and J 2 bases, with 14 bases left between them. Germline V gives CDR1 SGDLS, CDR2 YYNGEE. This chain's CDR3 is CASSPGGSATDTQYF. CDR3 coding DNA: TGTGCCAGCAGCCCAGGGGGGAGTGCCACAGATACGCAGTATTTT.

The V gene is TRBV12-5, the J gene TRBJ2-2, with 7 bases fitting TRBD1. Losses at the gene ends were 5 bases for V and 2 bases for J; bases not matched to a gene: 5. Germline CDR1 reads LGHNT; CDR2 reads FRNRAP. There are 15 residues in the CDR3. For the CDR3, the DNA is TGTGCTAGTGGTCACCGGGACAGCAACACCGGGGAGCTGTTTTTT. Translated: CASGHRDSNTGELFF.

This chain joins TRBV6-4 and TRBJ2-1; maybe TRBD1 (6 bases). V lost 10 bases, J lost 0 bases, and 13 bases lay in between. There are 14 residues in the CDR3. Germline V gene data show CDR1 as MRHNA and CDR2 as SNTAGT. For the CDR3, the DNA is TGTGCCACCCAAGGACAGATCTCCTACAATGAGCAGTTCTTC. Translating gives CATQGQISYNEQFF.

The chain joins TRBV7-8 to TRBJ2-7; D uncertain. Trimming took off 0 bases at V and 2 bases at J, with 11 bases between the two ends. Germline values: CDR1 SGHVS, CDR2 FQNEAQ. CDR3 size: 15 residues. CDR3 in DNA: TGTGCCAGCAGCTTAGCGGGCAGGCCGGCCTACGAGCAGTACTTC. Translation gives CASSLAGRPAYEQYF.

The V and J genes are TRBV18 and TRBJ2-5, with TRBD1 identical over 10 bases. The CDR3 covers 14 residues. The trim removed 7 bases at V and 2 bases at J, leaving 4 bases unmatched. The germline V gene encodes CDR1 KGHSH and CDR2 LQKENI. The CDR3 loop is CASLPGQGQETQYF. The CDR3 nucleotides read TGTGCCAGCTTACCGGGACAGGGGCAAGAGACCCAGTACTTC.

The CDR3 sequence is CASSKAYSGNTIYF. In DNA, the CDR3 is TGTGCCAGCAGCAAAGCCTACTCTGGAAACACCATATATTTT. The chain couples TRBV6-1 to TRBJ1-3; D is unresolved. Germline V CDR1 and CDR2: MNHNS, SASEGT. CDR3 size: 14 residues. V lost 6 bases to trimming and J lost 0 bases, with 9 bases between them.

The chain has TRBV20-1 and TRBJ1-1; a possible D gene is TRBD1 (5 bases). The CDR3 spans 10 residues. Trimming left V 6 bases short and J 9 bases short, with 11 bases between. CDR1 is DFQATT and CDR2 is SNEGSKA in the germline V gene (reference sequence). CDR3: CSAVKGQAFF. CDR3 nucleotides: TGCAGTGCCGTAAAGGGGCAAGCTTTCTTT.

The chain employs TRBV20-1 and TRBJ1-1; the D is unclear. CDR1 and CDR2 from the germline V gene are DFQATT and SNEGSKA (reference sequence). The V end lost 6 bases, the J end lost 3 bases, and 8 bases lay between the germline ends. The CDR3 is 11 residues long. CDR3 DNA: TGCAGTGCATATCTAGACACTGAAGCTTTCTTT. Protein product: CSAYLDTEAFF.

The chain is built from TRBV27 and TRBJ2-3, with unresolved D. V was trimmed by 1 base and J by 4 bases, leaving 9 bases between them. Germline CDR1 is MNHEY and CDR2 is SMNVEV (reference sequence). The CDR3 loop spans 14 amino acids. The CDR3 nucleotides are TGTGCCAGCAGTTTATTGGGCGAGGCAGATACGCAGTATTTT. This codes for CASSLLGEADTQYF.

This chain uses TRBV25-1 with TRBJ2-1; possible D gene TRBD2, 6 bases. This CDR3 has 13 amino acids. Germline V gene data show CDR1 as MGHDK and CDR2 as SYGVNS. V lost 7 bases to trimming and J lost 7 bases, with 14 bases between them. CDR3 sequence reads: CASTLAGGNEQFF. DNA for the CDR3: TGTGCCAGCACCCTCGCCGGGGGAAATGAGCAGTTCTTC.